A single sample is the source of the 25 T cell receptor beta chains below, sequenced in a study of blood T cell repertoires in COVID-19. The method was immunoSEQ multiplex PCR; TCRdb's version includes in-frame clones alone and lacks a portion of them. The data contain about 230,000 clones, approximately 80% of them seen just once; the ten biggest clones take up 1.8%. The source material was PBMCs or T cells enriched from blood (not recorded which). The origin of the receptors is a man aged 55-75 years who had recovered from COVID-19.

The chain combines TRBV10-3 with TRBJ1-6; tentatively, D is TRBD1 (5 bases). CDR1 ENHRY and CDR2 SYGVKD come from the germline V gene. The CDR3 consists of 12 residues. Trimming removed 10 bases at V and 5 bases at J, with 9 bases between. Here the CDR3 DNA reads TGTGCCAGCGGGACGGATAATTCACCCCTCCACTTT. Its protein product is CASGTDNSPLHF.

The chain is built from TRBV5-4 and TRBJ1-2; D remains ambiguous. In germline, CDR1 is SGHNT, CDR2 YYREEE (reference sequence). This CDR3 region has 14 residues. The V end was cut by 4 bases, the J end by 1 base, with 11 bases between. CDR3 loop: CASSPDGSNYGYTF. In DNA, the CDR3 is TGTGCCAGCAGCCCGGACGGGAGTAACTATGGCTACACCTTC.

The V call is TRBV18, the J call TRBJ1-2; TRBD1 aligns across 8 bases. The germline CDR1 and CDR2 sequences are KGHSH and LQKENI. The CDR3 is 15 residues long. The junction had 1 base not matched to a gene; V was cut back by 1 base and J by 0 bases. The CDR3 here is CASSPLRGPNYGYTF. CDR3 DNA: TGTGCCAGCTCACCACTCAGGGGGCCTAACTATGGCTACACCTTC. Looking up the rest from reference TRBV18 and TRBJ1-2 gives the full variable domain: NAGVMQNPRHLVRRRGQEARLRCSPMKGHSHVYWYRQLPEEGLKFMVYLQKENIIDESGMPKERFSAEFPKEGPSILRIQQVVRGDSAAYFCASSPLRGPNYGYTFGSGTRLTVV.

This rearrangement joins TRBV12-5 to TRBJ1-3; 7 nucleotides line up with TRBD1. The CDR3 contains 14 residues. Germline CDR1 and CDR2: LGHNT and FRNRAP. Germline trimming cut 7 bases from V and 0 bases from J; bases unmatched to any gene: 3. The CDR3 bases are TGTGCTAGTGTCCGGGACAGCTCTGGAAACACCATATATTTT. It codes for CASVRDSSGNTIYF. The full variable domain, with the rest looked up from reference TRBV12-5 and TRBJ1-3, is DARVTQTPRHKVTEMGQEVTMRCQPILGHNTVFWYRQTMMQGLELLAYFRNRAPLDDSGMPKDRFSAEMPDATLATLKIQPSEPRDSAVYFCASVRDSSGNTIYFGEGSWLTVV.

The genes are TRBV5-1 and TRBJ2-6; TRBD1 matches at 10 bases. Per germline, CDR1 SGHRS and CDR2 YFSETQ. Losses at the gene ends were 0 bases for V and 0 bases for J; bases not matched to a gene: 6. The length of the CDR3 is 19 residues. The CDR3 DNA reads TGCGCCAGCAGCTTGGCCTTGGGACAGGGGAGCTCTGGGGCCAACGTCCTGACTTTC. Encoded protein: CASSLALGQGSSGANVLTF.

The rearrangement uses TRBV7-2 and TRBJ1-5; D is undetermined. V lost 5 bases and J 5 bases, leaving 10 bases between the germline ends. Germline CDR1 is SGHTA and CDR2 is FQGNSA. The CDR3 is made up of 13 amino acids. The CDR3 loop is CASSTQPDQPQHF. Written as DNA, the CDR3 is TGTGCCAGCAGCACCCAACCAGATCAGCCCCAGCATTTT.

The chain couples TRBV4-2 to TRBJ1-6, with D possibly being TRBD1 (6 bases). Germline CDR1 LGHNA, CDR2 YNFKEQ. V was trimmed by 1 base and J by 6 bases, leaving 10 bases between them. The CDR3 has 15 amino acids. The CDR3 bases are TGTGCCAGCAGCCAAGCGCAAGGGGGTAATTCACCCCTCCACTTT. Translating gives CASSQAQGGNSPLHF.

This chain joins TRBV6-5 and TRBJ1-6; 7 bases line up with TRBD1. Germline assignment: CDR1 MNHEY and CDR2 SVGAGI. With V trimmed by 0 bases and J by 7 bases, 6 bases remained unmatched. The CDR3 is made up of 16 amino acids. The CDR3 loop reads CASSYSMGQRNSPLHF. CDR3 sequence (DNA): TGTGCCAGCAGTTACTCGATGGGACAGAGAAATTCACCCCTCCACTTT.

This chain connects TRBV6-2 or TRBV6-3 to TRBJ2-3; D unclear. V was cut by 5 bases and J by 2 bases, with 14 bases left in between. This CDR3 region has 15 residues. From germline, CDR1 is MNHEY and CDR2 SVGEGT. This CDR3 reads CASSNYLGLTDTQYF. CDR3 nucleotide sequence: TGTGCCAGCAGTAACTACTTGGGCCTCACAGATACGCAGTATTTT.

J is TRBJ1-1 and V is TRBV29-1, with 9 bases lining up with TRBD1. V gave up 6 bases and J gave up 8 bases; unmatched junction bases: 10. The CDR3 is made up of 13 amino acids. Germline CDR1 is SQVTM and CDR2 is ANQGSEA. The CDR3: CSVSTAGTGEAFF. DNA for the CDR3: TGCAGCGTGTCTACCGCCGGGACAGGGGAAGCTTTCTTT. Looking up the rest from reference TRBV29-1 and TRBJ1-1 gives the full variable domain: SAVISQKPSRDICQRGTSLTIQCQVDSQVTMMFWYRQQPGQSLTLIATANQGSEATYESGFVIDKFPISRPNLTFSTLTVSNMSPEDSSIYLCSVSTAGTGEAFFGQGTRLTVV.

The gene calls are TRBV5-1 and TRBJ2-1, with 13 positions matching TRBD2. This CDR3 is built from 15 residues. Germline V gene data show CDR1 as SGHRS and CDR2 as YFSETQ. Germline trimming cut 7 bases from V and 8 bases from J; bases unmatched to any gene: 9. This chain's CDR3 is CASGQLAGGPDEQFF. CDR3 DNA sequence: TGCGCCAGCGGCCAACTAGCGGGGGGGCCCGATGAGCAGTTCTTC.

This clone was counted a few times. The J gene is TRBJ2-2, the V gene TRBV19; 8 bases align to TRBD1. CDR3 length: 16 amino acids. Germline V gene data show CDR1 as LNHDA and CDR2 as SQIVND (reference sequence). V gave up 5 bases and J gave up 2 bases; unmatched junction bases: 7. CDR3 residues: CASSHDRGRNTGELFF. The CDR3 region has the DNA TGTGCCAGTAGTCACGACAGGGGCCGTAACACCGGGGAGCTGTTTTTT.

The J gene is TRBJ1-4, the V gene TRBV7-2; TRBD1 matches at 8 bases. The J segment lost 7 bases and the V segment lost 1 base, leaving 8 bases of the junction unmatched. Germline V gives CDR1 SGHTA, CDR2 FQGNSA. This CDR3 comprises 16 residues. The CDR3 loop is CASSLGVRGLAEKLFF. The CDR3 region has the DNA TGTGCCAGCAGCTTAGGAGTCAGGGGGCTGGCTGAAAAACTGTTTTTT.

The CDR3 here is CASSFEGEGAKRTKNIQYF. The CDR3 coding sequence is TGTGCCAGCAGCTTTGAGGGTGAAGGAGCTAAAAGGACCAAAAACATTCAGTACTTC. The chain links TRBV7-2 to TRBJ2-4, with D maybe TRBD2 (5 bases). V lost 3 bases and J 2 bases, leaving 23 bases between the germline ends. The germline gives CDR1 SGHTA, CDR2 FQGNSA. The CDR3 runs to 19 residues.

V usage is TRBV5-8 and J usage is TRBJ2-1, with 11 positions matching TRBD2. The CDR3 is made up of 13 amino acids. Germline-derived CDR1 and CDR2 are SGHTS and YDEGEE. V was pared by 4 bases and J by 9 bases, with 3 bases of the junction left unmatched. The CDR3 DNA reads as TGTGCCAGCAGCGGGCTAGCGGGAGGTGAGCAGTTCTTC. This translates into CASSGLAGGEQFF. Variable domain in full (rest from reference TRBV5-8 and TRBJ2-1): EAGVTQSPTHLIKTRGQQATLRCSPISGHTSVYWYQQALGLGLQFLLWYDEGEERNRGNFPPRFSGRQFPNYSSELNVNALELEDSALYLCASSGLAGGEQFFGPGTRLTVL.

The chain is built from TRBV11-1 and TRBJ1-2, with TRBD1 as a possible D gene (5 bases). The CDR3 loop spans 13 amino acids. V was cut by 3 bases and J by 8 bases, with 13 bases left in between. Germline V lookup: CDR1 SGHAT, CDR2 FQDESV (reference sequence). The CDR3 here is CASSLAREDGYTF. The CDR3 DNA reads TGTGCCAGCAGCTTGGCCAGGGAGGACGGCTACACCTTC. The complete variable domain, with remaining parts taken from reference TRBV11-1 and TRBJ1-2, reads EAEVAQSPRYKITEKSQAVAFWCDPISGHATLYWYRQILGQGPELLVQFQDESVVDDSQLPKDRFSAERLKGVDSTLKIQPAELGDSAMYLCASSLAREDGYTFGSGTRLTVV.

The CDR3 nucleotides read TGTGCCAGCAGTCCCGGGACAGTGGCCTACGAGCAGTACTTC. Translated: CASSPGTVAYEQYF. J is TRBJ2-7 and V is TRBV27, with 7 bases aligning to TRBD1. Unmatched junction bases numbered 6, after V lost 5 bases and J lost 2 bases. The CDR3 length is 14 residues. In germline, CDR1 is MNHEY, CDR2 SMNVEV (reference sequence).

V is TRBV11-2 and J is TRBJ2-5; D possibly corresponds to TRBD2 (5 bases). V dropped 2 bases and J dropped 5 bases, with 15 bases sitting between them. The CDR3 spans 15 residues. Germline lookup yields CDR1 SGHAT and CDR2 FQNNGV. CDR3 nucleotides: TGTGCCAGCAGCTTAAACGGGGTTCGATTGGAGACCCAGTACTTC. Translated, it gives CASSLNGVRLETQYF.

This sequence joins TRBV7-8 and TRBJ1-2; the D is unclear. The CDR3 has 14 residues. Between the trimmed V and J ends, which lost 1 base and 4 bases, there was a span of 10 bases. In germline, CDR1 is SGHVS, CDR2 FQNEAQ. The CDR3 DNA sequence: TGTGCCAGCAGCTTAGACGGAGGACGCTATGGCTACACCTTC. Its translation: CASSLDGGRYGYTF.

The table lists this clone with a few counts. CDR3 DNA sequence: TGTGCCAGCAGCTTAGGAGACGCCGGGGATACGCAGTATTTT. Amino acids: CASSLGDAGDTQYF. V gene TRBV7-9 combines with J gene TRBJ2-3; unclear D gene. The CDR3 is made up of 14 amino acids. CDR1 and CDR2 (germline): SEHNR, FQNEAQ (reference sequence). V shed 1 base and J shed 6 bases, with 11 bases lying between them.

The chain uses TRBV7-3 and TRBJ1-2, with 9 bases that match TRBD1. From germline, CDR1 is SGHTA and CDR2 FQGTGA. J gave up 6 bases and V 0 bases, and 2 bases lay outside the gene matches. CDR3 length equals 14 residues. CDR3 bases: TGTGCCAGCAGCTTAACGGGACAGGGAGATGGCTACACCTTC. Translation: CASSLTGQGDGYTF.

The genes are TRBV19 and TRBJ2-7; TRBD1 is a possible D gene (6 bases). V lost 5 bases to trimming and J lost 6 bases, with 17 bases between them. The CDR3 has 14 residues. Germline assignment: CDR1 LNHDA and CDR2 SQIVND (reference sequence). In DNA, the CDR3 is TGTGCCAGTAGTCCCAGGGGAGCCCCTGCCGAGCAGTACTTC. This codes for CASSPRGAPAEQYF.

The chain has TRBV11-3 and TRBJ2-3; 13 nucleotides line up with TRBD2. Trimming took 8 bases from V and 0 from J; bases not matched to a gene: 5. This CDR3 region has 16 residues. The germline V gene encodes CDR1 SGHNT and CDR2 YENEEA. CDR3 in DNA: TGTGCCAGCGGACTAGCGGGGGACCTTAGCACAGATACGCAGTATTTT. Translated, it gives CASGLAGDLSTDTQYF. Together with reference TRBV11-3 and TRBJ2-3, the CDR3 gives the full variable domain: EAGVVQSPRYKIIEKKQPVAFWCNPISGHNTLYWYLQNLGQGPELLIRYENEEAVDDSQLPKDRFSAERLKGVDSTLKIQPAELGDSAVYLCASGLAGDLSTDTQYFGPGTRLTVL.

This chain uses TRBV5-6 with TRBJ2-6; D gene unclear. The CDR3 consists of 16 residues. V lost 0 bases and J 3 bases, leaving 10 bases between the germline ends. Looked up from germline, CDR1 is SGHDT and CDR2 is YYEEEE. The CDR3 DNA reads TGTGCCAGCAGCTTGGCCCTTACTTATGGGGCCAACGTCCTGACTTTC. Protein: CASSLALTYGANVLTF.

This clone has a handful of counts. The chain's CDR3 is CASSQVTGLTNEKLFF. CDR3 in DNA: TGTGCCAGCAGCCAAGTAACAGGGCTCACTAATGAAAAACTGTTTTTT. This chain uses TRBV3-1 (or the pseudogene TRBV3-2) with TRBJ1-4; a weak D match, TRBD1 (6 bases). The germline gives CDR1 LGHDT, CDR2 YNNKEL (reference sequence). V lost 1 base and J lost 2, with 11 bases in between. This CDR3 has 16 amino acids.